Listed below are T cell receptor beta chains from one sample, sequenced in a study of blood T cells in healthy people across ages. Using its own MiXCR run on the 5' RACE reads, TCRdb lists one record per CDR3 protein. The sample shows 800,000 to 950,000 distinct CDR3 sequences, about 48% of them seen only once. Sequencing input: blood. Receptors were obtained from a man younger than 45 in good health. Both conserved end residues are part of each CDR3. The D gene is left open where the match is weak. Not every row has a clone size; where given, it reads once, few, many or a size class.

TRBV28	TRBJ2-4	TRBD1	-	TGTGCCAGCAGCTTAGGTCAGGGGGACAAAAACATTCAGTACTTC	CASSLGQGDKNIQYF
TRBV5-1	TRBJ2-3	-	-	TGCGCCAGCAGCTTGAGTTTAGGGGCAACAGATACGCAGTATTTT	CASSLSLGATDTQYF
TRBV4-3	TRBJ2-3	-	many	TGCGCCAGCAGCCAAGAAGTAGGATTTGTGGCTAGCACAGATACGCAGTATTTT	CASSQEVGFVASTDTQYF
TRBV10-3	TRBJ2-7	TRBD2	few	TGTGCCATCAGTCGGGGAGGGGAAGGCTCCTACGAGCAGTACTTC	CAISRGGEGSYEQYF
TRBV4-3	TRBJ2-1	TRBD2	once	TGCGCCAGCAGCCACAGACTAGCGCCGAGCTCCTACAATGAGCAGTTCTTC	CASSHRLAPSSYNEQFF
TRBV7-9	TRBJ2-1	-	-	TGTGCCAGCGCCGGGGAGCACTCCTACAATGAGCAGTTCTTC	CASAGEHSYNEQFF
TRBV3-1	TRBJ2-5	TRBD1	-	TGTACCAGCAGCCATGGGACAGGGGGCAAAGAGACCCAGTACTTC	CTSSHGTGGKETQYF
TRBV12-3/TRBV12-4	TRBJ2-7	-	few	TGTGCCAGCAGTGTATGGCCCTACGAGCAGTACTTC	CASSVWPYEQYF
TRBV21-1	TRBJ2-7	-	-	TGTGCCAGCAGCAAAGGGCCTGATCGGACAGGGCACGTATACGAGCAGTACTTC	CASSKGPDRTGHVYEQYF
TRBV29-1	TRBJ2-7	-	-	TGCAGCGTTGTGGGGGACGGAGAATCCTACGAGCAGTACTTC	CSVVGDGESYEQYF
TRBV4-1	TRBJ1-2	-	-	TGCGCCAGCAGCCAAGAGGTTAACTATGGCTACACCTTC	CASSQEVNYGYTF
TRBV7-2	TRBJ1-6	-	-	TGTGCCAGCAGCTTAAACAGGGACCCACGTAATTCACCCCTCCACTTT	CASSLNRDPRNSPLHF
TRBV5-1	TRBJ2-1	TRBD2	-	TGCGCCAGCAGCTTGGAACTAGCGGGGCGTAATGAGCAGTTCTTC	CASSLELAGRNEQFF